This T cell receptor (beta chain) was recovered during a study of T cell responses to AZD1222 COVID-19 vaccine. Some clones are missing from TCRdb's copy, which holds only in-frame ones; the method was immunoSEQ multiplex PCR. The data contain some 89,000 clones, around 89% of them seen just once; the ten biggest clones take up roughly 4.7%. Germline lookup yields CDR1 LGHDT and CDR2 YNNKEL (reference sequence). V gave up 4 bases and J gave up 0 bases, with 13 bases separating them. The CDR3 totals 15 residues. Source: peripheral blood, taken on day 0 of MenACWY control vaccination. This TCR derives from an adult in good health. The genes are TRBV3-1 (or the pseudogene TRBV3-2) and TRBJ2-7; D may be TRBD1 or TRBD2 (5 bases each). The DNA for the CDR3 is TGTGCCAGCAGCCGCTTGGGACGGGACTCCTACGAGCAGTACTTC. Encoded protein: CASSRLGRDSYEQYF.